Listed here are 21 T cell receptor beta chains from one sample, sequenced in a study of T cell repertoires in cytomegalovirus infection. TCRdb analysed the reads with MiXCR anew, one entry per CDR3 protein. The sample lists about 740,000 distinct CDR3 sequences, roughly 35% occurring once. What was sequenced was PBMCs. These receptors all stem from a human donor in good health (CMV status not recorded). Some clones in this sample may be carry-over from other donors' samples.

In its sample, this clonotype was seen a few times. The chain links TRBV6-1 to TRBJ1-2, with 10 bases fitting TRBD1. Per the germline V gene, CDR1 is MNHNS and CDR2 is SASEGT. The CDR3 runs 16 residues. Trimming cost V 3 bases and J 8 bases; bases outside gene matches: 12. Here the CDR3 reads CASSDGPGQGFGGYTF. The DNA of the CDR3 is TGTGCCAGCAGTGACGGCCCGGGACAGGGGTTTGGGGGCTACACCTTC.

In its sample, this clonotype was seen many times. The V gene is TRBV19, the J gene TRBJ2-4, with 7 bases identical to TRBD1. This CDR3 spans 16 amino acids. V was clipped by 4 bases and J by 5 bases; unmatched bases: 11. Germline CDR1 is LNHDA and CDR2 is SQIVND (reference sequence). The CDR3, as DNA: TGTGCCAGTAGTAGCAAGCTAGACAGGGCTCAAAACATTCAGTACTTC. Protein: CASSSKLDRAQNIQYF. The full variable domain, its missing parts supplied by reference TRBV19 and TRBJ2-4, is DGGITQSPKYLFRKEGQNVTLSCEQNLNHDAMYWYRQDPGQGLRLIYYSQIVNDFQKGDIAEGYSVSREKKESFPLTVTSAQKNPTAFYLCASSSKLDRAQNIQYFGAGTRLSVL.

This rearrangement joins TRBV6-5 to TRBJ1-3; 8 nucleotides align to TRBD1. CDR1 and CDR2 (germline): MNHEY, SVGAGI. Trimming cost V 8 bases and J 4 bases; bases outside gene matches: 4. The CDR3 extends over 13 amino acids. The CDR3 DNA reads TGTGCCAGCCACAGGGGGAGCGGAAACACCATATATTTT. Its translation is CASHRGSGNTIYF.

The table lists this clonotype with many counts. The gene calls are TRBV28 and TRBJ1-5; D call uncertain. Germline lookup yields CDR1 MDHEN and CDR2 SYDVKM. This CDR3 is 16 amino acids long. Trimming removed 4 bases at V and 0 bases at J, with 13 bases between. CDR3 loop: CASSYPTAYSNQPQHF. The CDR3 nucleotides read TGTGCCAGCAGTTACCCTACCGCGTATAGCAATCAGCCCCAGCATTTT.

Concerning this clonotype: The junction departs from the called germline gene at one end, perhaps through a read error. The chain uses TRBV11-2 and TRBJ1-1; D is undetermined. Germline V gene sequence: CDR1 SGHAT, CDR2 FQNNGV. The length of the CDR3 is 13 residues. In DNA, the CDR3 is TGTACCAGCAGCTTATCGTTGAACACTGAAGCTTTCTTT. Translating gives CTSSLSLNTEAFF.

The chain employs TRBV2 and TRBJ2-5; D might be TRBD1 or TRBD2, each matching 6 bases. Germline CDR1 is SNHLY and CDR2 is FYNNEI. The CDR3 consists of 14 residues. V lost 8 bases and J lost 2, with 15 bases in between. CDR3 sequence (DNA): TGTGCCAGCCTTCGCGGAGGGGGTCAAGAGACCCAGTACTTC. This encodes CASLRGGGQETQYF.

Points on this clonotype: A much larger clone lies one base from this, so it may be a read error. The rearrangement joins TRBV7-2 to TRBJ1-5; D remains ambiguous. CDR1 and CDR2 from the germline V gene are SGHTA and FQGNSA. The CDR3 sequence is 15 residues long. CDR3 in amino acids: CASSLARYSNQPPHF. The CDR3 DNA sequence: TGTGCCAGCAGCTTAGCGCGATATAGCAATCAGCCCCCGCATTTT.

The rearrangement links TRBV19 to TRBJ2-1; 9 bases agree with TRBD1. V shed 6 bases and J 6 bases; nucleotides not matched to a gene: 6. This CDR3 is built from 14 residues. Germline CDR1 LNHDA, CDR2 SQIVND (reference sequence). CDR3 sequence: CASRDRGSINEQFF. In DNA form, the CDR3 reads TGTGCCAGTAGGGACAGGGGAAGTATCAATGAGCAGTTCTTC.

This clonotype showed up many times. The chain recombines TRBV7-2 with TRBJ1-3; 7 bases match TRBD1. The CDR3 runs to 15 residues. Trimming cost V 2 bases and J 4 bases; bases outside gene matches: 5. CDR1 is SGHTA and CDR2 is FQGNSA in the germline V gene. The DNA of the CDR3 is TGTGCCAGCAGCTTATGGAAGGGGGCCGGAAACACCATATATTTT. Protein product: CASSLWKGAGNTIYF.

The chain combines TRBV24-1 with TRBJ1-5; 10 nucleotides line up with TRBD1. Germline V CDR1 and CDR2: KGHDR, SFDVKD. J was trimmed by 0 bases and V by 4 bases; bases with no gene match: 11. CDR3 length: 19 residues. The CDR3 nucleotides are TGTGCCACCAGTGAGTCTGACAGGGGGCTCTCGCATAGCAATCAGCCCCAGCATTTT. It encodes CATSESDRGLSHSNQPQHF.

J is TRBJ2-3 and V is TRBV27; 11 nucleotides agree with TRBD2. V lost 4 bases and J lost 4; bases outside the gene matches: 7. The germline V gene encodes CDR1 MNHEY and CDR2 SMNVEV (reference sequence). This CDR3 comprises 16 residues. The CDR3 DNA reads TGTGCCAGCAGTTCCGAAATAGCGGGGGGGTCAGATACGCAGTATTTT. This translates into CASSSEIAGGSDTQYF.

J is TRBJ1-4 and V is TRBV7-9; tentative D call: TRBD1 (5 bases). V lost 5 bases and J 3 bases, leaving 13 bases between the germline ends. The CDR3 loop spans 15 amino acids. Germline CDR1 reads SEHNR; CDR2 reads FQNEAQ (reference sequence). The CDR3 DNA reads as TGTGCCAGCAGCCCGTGGCAGGGCCCTAATGAAAAACTGTTTTTT. This codes for CASSPWQGPNEKLFF.

The chain couples TRBV10-3 to TRBJ1-1; D unresolved. The V end lost 3 bases, the J end lost 0 bases, and 8 bases lay between the germline ends. The V gene's germline CDR1 is ENHRY and CDR2 SYGVKD. CDR3 length: 14 residues. The CDR3 reads CAISDSAVNTEAFF. CDR3 in DNA: TGTGCCATCAGTGATTCGGCGGTGAACACTGAAGCTTTCTTT.

The table lists this clonotype with a count of one. This sequence joins TRBV4-2 and TRBJ2-7; D perhaps matches TRBD1 (5 bases). Germline values: CDR1 LGHNA, CDR2 YNFKEQ. Trimming removed 6 bases from V and 5 bases from J, with 17 bases in between. This CDR3 region has 14 residues. The CDR3 region is CASRRIGVGHEQYF. The CDR3, as DNA: TGTGCCAGCAGACGGATAGGGGTGGGGCACGAGCAGTACTTC.

This clonotype was observed many times. The chain employs TRBV6-1 and TRBJ1-1; D is uncertain. CDR3 size: 15 residues. V was trimmed by 3 bases and J by 3 bases, leaving 14 bases between them. Germline CDR1 MNHNS, CDR2 SASEGT. CDR3 bases: TGTGCCAGCAGTGATTCGAGACCCGTTCACACTGAAGCTTTCTTT. The encoded protein is CASSDSRPVHTEAFF.

The gene calls are TRBV7-8 and TRBJ1-4; D unclear. Germline CDR1 is SGHVS and CDR2 is FQNEAQ. The V end lost 10 bases, the J end lost 3 bases, and 12 bases lay between the germline ends. The CDR3 has 13 residues. CDR3 in amino acids: CATQEVPNEKLFF. The CDR3 nucleotides read TGTGCCACCCAAGAGGTCCCTAATGAAAAACTGTTTTTT.

This clonotype was counted a few times. The chain carries TRBV19 and TRBJ1-2, with 8 bases aligning to TRBD1. Germline CDR1 and CDR2: LNHDA and SQIVND (reference sequence). This CDR3 comprises 14 residues. V lost 5 bases, J lost 4 bases, and 6 bases stayed unmatched. The DNA of the CDR3 is TGTGCCAGTAGTTCCTACGGGACAGGCTATGGCTACACCTTC. Protein sequence: CASSSYGTGYGYTF.

This clonotype was seen only a few times. The gene calls are TRBV28 and TRBJ2-1; possibly TRBD1 or TRBD2 for D (7 bases each). The ends were cut back, 8 bases at V and 5 bases at J, with 13 bases in the middle. Per germline, CDR1 MDHEN and CDR2 SYDVKM. The length of the CDR3 is 13 residues. Here the CDR3 reads CASEGGTDNEQFF. In nucleotides, the CDR3 is TGTGCCAGCGAGGGGGGGACAGACAATGAGCAGTTCTTC.

This clonotype was counted once. The CDR3 region is CAWSPGTSGVLTDTQYF. DNA for the CDR3: TGTGCCTGGAGTCCTGGGACTAGCGGGGTTTTAACAGATACGCAGTATTTT. V and J are TRBV30 and TRBJ2-3, with 13 bases aligning to TRBD2. Looked up from germline, CDR1 is GTSNPN and CDR2 is SVGIG (reference sequence). V lost 2 bases to trimming and J lost 3 bases; unmatched junction nucleotides: 8. The CDR3 is made up of 17 amino acids.

This clonotype was detected a few times. J is TRBJ2-5 and V is TRBV12-3 or TRBV12-4, with 10 positions matching TRBD2. V dropped 6 bases and J dropped 4; count of bases not matched to a gene: 8. The CDR3 loop spans 15 amino acids. The CDR3 DNA reads TGTGCCAGCAGCCGCACCAGACTAGCGGGAGAGACCCAGTACTTC. Its translation: CASSRTRLAGETQYF.

The chain employs TRBV29-1 and TRBJ2-3, with TRBD2 matching over 9 bases. Germline V lookup: CDR1 SQVTM, CDR2 ANQGSEA. Trimming at V came to 6 bases and at J to 8 bases, leaving 15 bases not matched to a gene. CDR3 length equals 15 residues. In nucleotides, the CDR3 is TGCAGCGTGGGGGTCTGCGGGGGGGGGCCTGGTACGCAGTATTTT. Its translation: CSVGVCGGGPGTQYF.